This T cell receptor beta chain was documented in a study of early T cells in non-severe SARS-CoV-2 infection. Study-wide context: Chains were unpaired, as sequencing was done on bulk RNA from unsorted whole blood.

Researchers attached unique molecular identifiers to individual cDNA molecules. TCRdb re-derived calls from the 5' RACE reads in MiXCR, one entry per CDR3 protein. The table includes approximately 97,000 distinct CDR3 sequences, about 11% detected once. Study observations and caveats: Sequences matched to VDJdb favored anti-spike CD8 responses, while private and CD4 specificities were missed.

Turning to this clonotype: Antigen unknown.

The CDR3 is made up of 12 amino acids. Germline-derived CDR1 and CDR2 are LGHDT and YNNKEL (reference sequence). Trimming took 1 base from V and 9 from J, leaving 7 bases between them. The sample in question was whole blood, obtained at baseline. The clonotype comes from an adult who was a healthcare worker with PCR-confirmed SARS-CoV-2 infection or an uninfected control (not recorded which). The chain has TRBV3-1 and TRBJ2-4; D remains unclear. The CDR3 protein is CASSQGVIIQYF. In DNA, the CDR3 is TGTGCCAGCAGCCAAGGAGTTATCATTCAGTACTTC.